These 30 T cell receptor beta chains were all obtained from the same sample, sequenced in a study of blood T cells in healthy people across ages. A second 7 to 11 cycle PCR used barcoded and J-beta primers. Each CDR3 protein gets one entry after TCRdb re-called the 5' RACE reads with MiXCR. Of about 930,000 distinct CDR3 sequences in the sample, almost 30% were seen once. These records were also assigned to another study, of T cells of mothers and their children.

Sequenced sample: blood. All receptors come from a woman aged 40-49 years in good health.

The rearrangement joins TRBV5-1 to TRBJ1-5, with D uncertain. Germline values: CDR1 SGHRS, CDR2 YFSETQ. Trimming cost V 4 bases and J 0 bases, with 14 bases left between them. This CDR3 has 16 residues. The CDR3 loop is CASSLGEGYSNQPQHF. Written as DNA, the CDR3 is TGCGCCAGCAGCCTCGGTGAGGGATATAGCAATCAGCCCCAGCATTTT.

This clonotype was seen at least ten times. J is TRBJ2-1 and V is TRBV10-3; 9 bases agree with TRBD2. Germline CDR1 and CDR2: ENHRY and SYGVKD. After removal of 10 bases from V and 5 bases from J, the junction contained 3 bases not matched to a gene. CDR3 length: 12 residues. The CDR3 bases are TGTGCCACAGGACTAGCGAACAATGAGCAGTTCTTC. Translated, it gives CATGLANNEQFF.

The chain combines TRBV3-1 with TRBJ1-2; D gene ambiguous. Germline V lookup: CDR1 LGHDT, CDR2 YNNKEL (reference sequence). Between the trimmed V and J ends, which lost 0 bases and 4 bases, there was a span of 15 bases. This CDR3 region has 16 residues. The CDR3 spells CASSQDNWGTLYGYTF. For the CDR3, the DNA is TGTGCCAGCAGCCAAGACAATTGGGGAACCCTCTATGGCTACACCTTC.

There are a few counts of this clonotype. Here the CDR3 DNA reads TGCGCCAGCAGCCGAAGTGGCCTAGCGGGGACGTATGAGCAGTTCTTC. Translation: CASSRSGLAGTYEQFF. The rearrangement joins TRBV4-3 to TRBJ2-1, with 9 bases fitting TRBD2. The CDR3 runs to 16 residues. V lost 4 bases, J lost 8 bases, and 12 bases stayed unmatched. Germline values: CDR1 LGHNA, CDR2 YSLEER.

The chain recombines TRBV27 with TRBJ2-4, with 8 bases matching TRBD2. The germline gives CDR1 MNHEY, CDR2 SMNVEV (reference sequence). After removal of 7 bases from V and 7 bases from J, the junction contained 12 bases not matched to a gene. This CDR3 has 15 amino acids. The CDR3 bases are TGTGCCAGCACTCCCCGGGGGGGCCCTGGTAACATTCAGTACTTC. Its translation is CASTPRGGPGNIQYF.

The V gene is TRBV21-1, the J gene TRBJ2-5; the DNA was not compared with TRBD1, the D call given in the table. TRBV21-1 is listed as a pseudogene. The CDR3 runs to 14 residues. Here the CDR3 DNA reads TGTGCCAGCAGCAAGTTCCCCCGGGGGAAGACCCAGTACTTC. Translating gives CASSKFPRGKTQYF.

The chain links TRBV11-2 to TRBJ2-2, with D maybe TRBD2 (7 bases). The CDR3 sequence is 16 residues long. Per the germline V gene, CDR1 is SGHAT and CDR2 is FQNNGV. Trimming took 0 bases from V and 4 from J, leaving 12 bases between them. CDR3 sequence reads: CASSLERGGFTGELFF. The CDR3 DNA sequence: TGTGCCAGCAGCTTAGAGAGGGGGGGGTTCACCGGGGAGCTGTTTTTT.

The chain carries TRBV29-1 and TRBJ2-2; D possibly uses TRBD1 or TRBD2 (5 bases each). The CDR3 covers 15 residues. The germline gives CDR1 SQVTM, CDR2 ANQGSEA. V was pared by 5 bases and J by 2 bases, with 15 bases between. In DNA, the CDR3 is TGCAGCGTTTGGGGCTTGGGAGTCAACACCGGGGAGCTGTTTTTT. Protein product: CSVWGLGVNTGELFF.

The rearrangement joins TRBV20-1 to TRBJ2-3; 9 nucleotides agree with TRBD2. J gave up 6 bases and V 5 bases, and 9 bases lay outside the gene matches. CDR1 and CDR2 (germline): DFQATT, SNEGSKA (reference sequence). The CDR3 totals 14 residues. The CDR3 here is CSAPRGGGADTQYF. The CDR3 coding sequence is TGCAGTGCTCCCCGCGGGGGGGGTGCGGATACGCAGTATTTT.

The V gene is TRBV20-1, the J gene TRBJ2-7; TRBD1 is a possible D gene (5 bases). There are 11 residues in the CDR3. V dropped 3 bases and J dropped 6 bases, with 9 bases sitting between them. CDR1 is DFQATT, CDR2 SNEGSKA, per germline (reference sequence). The CDR3 sequence: CSARKGIEQYF. In nucleotides, the CDR3 is TGCAGTGCTAGGAAGGGGATCGAGCAGTACTTC.

As concerns this clonotype: With a much larger clone just one base away, this may be a read error. V usage is TRBV4-2 and J usage is TRBJ2-7, with D tentatively TRBD1 (6 bases). The CDR3 is made up of 16 amino acids. Trimming shortened V by 0 bases and J by 1 base, and 13 bases separated the two germline ends. The germline gives CDR1 LGHNA, CDR2 YNFKEQ. Written as DNA, the CDR3 is TGTGCCAGCAGCCAAGAGGACAGCAGAGGATCCTACGAGCAGTACTTC. This codes for CASSQEDSRGSYEQYF.

This clonotype was seen at least ten times. V usage is TRBV20-1 and J usage is TRBJ2-1; a possible D gene is TRBD2 (6 bases). Germline V gives CDR1 DFQATT, CDR2 SNEGSKA (reference sequence). The CDR3 has 14 amino acids. Trimming stripped 5 bases from V and 5 bases from J, with 16 bases between. Written as DNA, the CDR3 is TGCAGTGCTCCAGGGTCTTGGGGGGACAATGAGCAGTTCTTC. This codes for CSAPGSWGDNEQFF.

This clonotype was counted a few times. This rearrangement joins TRBV19 to TRBJ2-6, with D uncertain. The CDR3 has 15 residues. Germline assignment: CDR1 LNHDA and CDR2 SQIVND (reference sequence). Trimming shortened V by 3 bases and J by 2 bases, and 8 bases separated the two germline ends. The DNA for the CDR3 is TGTGCCAGTAGTATGGTGGTAGCTGGGGCCAACGTCCTGACTTTC. This sequence encodes CASSMVVAGANVLTF.

This chain connects TRBV28 to TRBJ2-1; 7 bases are shared with TRBD1. Looked up from germline, CDR1 is MDHEN and CDR2 is SYDVKM. The CDR3 is 13 residues long. Unmatched junction bases numbered 9, after V lost 8 bases and J lost 8 bases. The CDR3 nucleotides read TGTGCCAGCCTTCAGACAGGGAGAGATGAGCAGTTCTTC. As protein: CASLQTGRDEQFF.

This clonotype turned up a few times. J is TRBJ2-7 and V is TRBV2; TRBD1 might be the D (6 bases). The V and J ends lost 4 bases and 5 bases respectively, with 12 bases between them. The CDR3 is made up of 13 amino acids. Germline V gene data show CDR1 as SNHLY and CDR2 as FYNNEI. CDR3 bases: TGTGCCAGCAGTGTACAGGGAACCCACGAGCAGTACTTC. Encoded protein: CASSVQGTHEQYF.

This rearrangement joins TRBV20-1 to TRBJ1-1, with 7 bases fitting TRBD1. V was pared by 5 bases and J by 5 bases, with 17 bases of the junction left unmatched. Germline-derived CDR1 and CDR2 are DFQATT and SNEGSKA (reference sequence). CDR3 length equals 16 residues. The CDR3 nucleotides read TGCAGTGCTGTCGACCCTGGAGGGGGCTTTCTTACTGAAGCTTTCTTT. It is translated as CSAVDPGGGFLTEAFF.

The chain combines TRBV6-1 with TRBJ1-4; D perhaps matches TRBD1 (6 bases). Trimming shortened V by 10 bases and J by 8 bases, and 17 bases separated the two germline ends. CDR1 is MNHNS and CDR2 is SASEGT in the germline V gene. The CDR3 covers 13 residues. The CDR3 region has the DNA TGTGCCAACCAGGGGCGGTCGCTCGAAAAACTGTTTTTT. Residues: CANQGRSLEKLFF.

This clonotype was recorded a few times. This chain links TRBV6-1 with TRBJ1-1; D gene unclear. Trimming pared 3 bases from V and 1 base from J, leaving 12 bases between. The germline V gene encodes CDR1 MNHNS and CDR2 SASEGT. This CDR3 region has 15 residues. CDR3 sequence (DNA): TGTGCCAGCAGTGATTGGGTCAAGACGAACACTGAAGCTTTCTTT. Its translation is CASSDWVKTNTEAFF.

This clonotype came up many times. The chain links TRBV5-1 to TRBJ2-7; D not certain. The CDR3 consists of 18 residues. In germline, CDR1 is SGHRS, CDR2 YFSETQ. V was cut by 4 bases and J by 4 bases, with 27 bases left in between. The chain's CDR3 is CASSRTMTPYEGGYEQYF. Here the CDR3 DNA reads TGCGCCAGCAGCCGGACGATGACTCCTTATGAAGGCGGATACGAGCAGTACTTC.

A few counts support this clonotype. The junction departs from germline at one end; a sequencing error may be responsible. The chain links TRBV7-2 to TRBJ2-7, with D perhaps matching TRBD1 (5 bases). The CDR3 is made up of 13 amino acids. CDR1 and CDR2 from the germline V gene are SGHTA and FQGNSA. The DNA of the CDR3 is TGTGTCAGCAGCTTAGGGGTTTCGGACGAGCAGTACTTC. Its protein product is CVSSLGVSDEQYF. The full variable domain, its missing parts supplied by reference TRBV7-2 and TRBJ2-7, is GAGVSQSPSNKVTEKGKDVELRCDPISGHTALYWYRQSLGQGLEFLIYFQGNSAPDKSGLPSDRFSAERTGGSVSTLTIQRTQQEDSAVYLCVSSLGVSDEQYFGPGTRLTVT.

The J gene is TRBJ2-3, the V gene TRBV7-9; D ambiguous. Germline CDR1 is SEHNR and CDR2 is FQNEAQ (reference sequence). CDR3 size: 14 residues. Trimming cost V 1 base and J 6 bases, with 11 bases left between them. This chain's CDR3 is CASSLEWGADTQYF. CDR3 sequence (DNA): TGTGCCAGCAGCTTAGAGTGGGGTGCGGATACGCAGTATTTT.

Ten or more counts support this clonotype. The chain combines TRBV7-8 with TRBJ2-1; 12 nucleotides agree with TRBD2. CDR1 is SGHVS and CDR2 is FQNEAQ in the germline V gene. V lost 0 bases and J lost 7; bases outside the gene matches: 4. This CDR3 has 16 amino acids. The CDR3 region is CASSLALAGGHNEQFF. The DNA for the CDR3 is TGTGCCAGCAGCTTAGCTCTAGCGGGGGGGCATAATGAGCAGTTCTTC.

This clonotype was recorded at least ten times. This sequence joins TRBV7-2 and TRBJ2-5; D not certain. CDR1 is SGHTA, CDR2 FQGNSA, per germline. V was trimmed by 3 bases and J by 6 bases, leaving 11 bases between them. The CDR3 consists of 13 residues. The DNA for the CDR3 is TGTGCCAGCAGCTTCGGCGACGCCAAGACCCAGTACTTC. It translates to CASSFGDAKTQYF.

This clonotype occurred a few times. One junction end does not reproduce the germline sequence, and a read error may be involved. This chain joins TRBV3-1 and TRBJ2-1, with D possibly matching TRBD2 (5 bases). CDR1 and CDR2 from the germline V gene are LGHDT and YNNKEL (reference sequence). This CDR3 is built from 16 residues. CDR3 protein: CAGSLGETKKHNEQFF. The CDR3 nucleotides are TGTGCCGGCAGCCTGGGCGAGACTAAGAAGCACAATGAGCAGTTCTTC.

The chain combines TRBV5-1 with TRBJ2-2; tentative D call: TRBD1 (6 bases). The CDR3 is made up of 15 amino acids. V gave up 7 bases and J gave up 0 bases, with 13 bases separating them. Germline lookup yields CDR1 SGHRS and CDR2 YFSETQ. The CDR3 DNA sequence: TGCGCCAGCGCACCGGGACAAACGAACACCGGGGAGCTGTTTTTT. It yields the protein CASAPGQTNTGELFF.

To note about this clonotype: A much more abundant neighbour one base away suggests this may be a read error. The chain is built from TRBV6-5 and TRBJ1-5, with 9 bases aligning to TRBD1. Trimming at V came to 11 bases and at J to 6 bases, leaving 11 bases not matched to a gene. This CDR3 region has 14 residues. Germline assignment: CDR1 MNHEY and CDR2 SVGAGI. Written as DNA, the CDR3 is TGTGCCGAACCTAGGGACAGGGCGGGTCAGCCCCAGCATTTT. Translation gives CAEPRDRAGQPQHF.

The table lists this clonotype with many counts. The rearrangement links TRBV2 to TRBJ2-6, with D unresolved. The germline gives CDR1 SNHLY, CDR2 FYNNEI. CDR3 size: 15 residues. V lost 2 bases, J lost 0 bases, and 5 bases lay in between. The CDR3 region has the DNA TGTGCCAGCAGTGAATTGGGCTCTGGGGCCAACGTCCTGACTTTC. This codes for CASSELGSGANVLTF.

Only a few counts were recorded for this clonotype. This chain joins TRBV28 and TRBJ2-1; D may be TRBD2 (6 bases). The CDR3 covers 15 residues. Trimming stripped 8 bases from V and 0 bases from J, with 14 bases between. Germline CDR1 reads MDHEN; CDR2 reads SYDVKM. The CDR3 protein is CASVRAGSSYNEQFF. CDR3 nucleotides: TGTGCCAGCGTGCGAGCGGGTAGCTCCTACAATGAGCAGTTCTTC.

The chain combines TRBV9 with TRBJ1-2; 9 positions agree with TRBD1. This CDR3 region has 13 residues. Trimming cost V 9 bases and J 8 bases; bases outside gene matches: 11. The germline V gene has CDR1 SGDLS and CDR2 YYNGEE. The CDR3 protein is CANCAGTGSGYTF. Here the CDR3 DNA reads TGTGCCAACTGCGCCGGGACAGGGTCAGGCTACACCTTC. The full variable domain, its missing parts supplied by reference TRBV9 and TRBJ1-2, is DSGVTQTPKHLITATGQRVTLRCSPRSGDLSVYWYQQSLDQGLQFLIQYYNGEERAKGNILERFSAQQFPDLHSELNLSSLELGDSALYFCANCAGTGSGYTFGSGTRLTVV.

J is TRBJ2-3 and V is TRBV28; tentative D call: TRBD2 (7 bases). This CDR3 comprises 14 residues. The V gene lost 8 bases and the J gene lost 1 base, with 13 bases spanning the gap. Germline loops: CDR1 MDHEN, CDR2 SYDVKM. This chain's CDR3 is CASGGAGRTDTQYF. The CDR3, as DNA: TGTGCCAGCGGGGGGGCGGGGCGCACAGATACGCAGTATTTT.